Following are 25 T cell receptor beta chains from one sample sequenced in a study of CD8 T cells in ankylosing spondylitis. TCRdb reprocessed the 5' RACE reads with MiXCR, giving one entry per CDR3 protein. In the table there are 190,000 or so distinct CDR3 sequences, more than 10% of which are singletons. The source material was blood, either unsorted or a sorted T cell fraction (not recorded which). These receptors were taken from a male donor with ankylosing spondylitis or in good health (not recorded which).

This clonotype was seen at least ten times. The chain is built from TRBV27 and TRBJ2-3, with a possible D match to TRBD1 (6 bases). This CDR3 comprises 14 residues. Trimming cost V 8 bases and J 3 bases, with 15 bases left between them. CDR1 MNHEY and CDR2 SMNVEV come from the germline V gene (reference sequence). CDR3 sequence: CASRFGTSTDTQYF. The CDR3 nucleotides read TGTGCCAGCCGATTCGGGACATCAACAGATACGCAGTATTTT.

The chain links TRBV10-2 to TRBJ2-7; a weak D match, TRBD1 (7 bases). Germline CDR1 reads WSHSY; CDR2 reads SAAADI. V was trimmed by 0 bases and J by 0 bases, leaving 15 bases between them. The CDR3 covers 17 residues. For the CDR3, the DNA is TGCGCCAGCAGTGAGTCGACTAGGGGGCTTAGCTCCTACGAGCAGTACTTC. This translates into CASSESTRGLSSYEQYF.

Only a few counts were recorded for this clonotype. The J gene is TRBJ2-1, the V gene TRBV11-2, with 9 bases aligning to TRBD2. CDR3 size: 18 residues. CDR1 and CDR2 from the germline V gene are SGHAT and FQNNGV. Trimming removed 0 bases from V and 0 bases from J; junction bases left unmatched: 6. CDR3 coding DNA: TGTGCCAGCAGCTTAGATCTAGCGGGGACGAGCTCCTACAATGAGCAGTTCTTC. The encoded protein is CASSLDLAGTSSYNEQFF.

This clonotype appeared a few times. The V call is TRBV4-1, the J call TRBJ1-2; D unresolved. This CDR3 contains 15 residues. V dropped 0 bases and J dropped 3 bases, with 11 bases sitting between them. CDR1 and CDR2 from the germline V gene are MGHRA and YSYEKL. The CDR3 reads CASSQDLWTDYGYTF. The CDR3 DNA is TGCGCCAGCAGCCAAGATCTATGGACGGACTATGGCTACACCTTC.

This clonotype was counted many times. The chain links TRBV12-3 or TRBV12-4 to TRBJ2-5, with 11 bases aligning to TRBD2. With V trimmed by 5 bases and J by 3 bases, 5 bases remained unmatched. This CDR3 region has 15 residues. CDR3 region: CASSTGTSGKETQYF. CDR3 nucleotides: TGTGCCAGCAGTACCGGGACTAGCGGTAAAGAGACCCAGTACTTC.

The chain carries TRBV9 and TRBJ1-5, with 7 bases lining up with TRBD1. Germline CDR1 reads SGDLS; CDR2 reads YYNGEE. CDR3 length equals 16 residues. J gave up 6 bases and V 4 bases, and 13 bases lay outside the gene matches. CDR3 amino acids: CASSSDREEQGQPQHF. The CDR3 nucleotides are TGTGCCAGCAGCTCAGACAGGGAAGAACAAGGTCAGCCCCAGCATTTT.

CDR3 DNA: TGTGCCAGCACGGAGCCCAACACTGAAGCTTTCTTT. Translated, it gives CASTEPNTEAFF. This chain uses TRBV7-9 with TRBJ1-1, with no clear D. The V gene's germline CDR1 is SEHNR and CDR2 FQNEAQ (reference sequence). Trimming removed 7 bases at V and 2 bases at J, with 8 bases between. This CDR3 contains 12 residues.

This clonotype showed up just a few times. The rearrangement uses TRBV6-2 or TRBV6-3 and TRBJ2-6; the D call may be TRBD1 or TRBD2 (5 bases each). This CDR3 contains 14 residues. Trimming pared 2 bases from V and 15 bases from J, leaving 17 bases between. Germline CDR1 reads MNHEY; CDR2 reads SVGEGT. CDR3 bases: TGTGCCAGCAGTTACGGGTTGCAGTGGGGACGCCTGACTTTC. As protein: CASSYGLQWGRLTF.

This clonotype came up a few times. The chain links TRBV20-1 to TRBJ1-4; D not resolved. In germline, CDR1 is DFQATT, CDR2 SNEGSKA (reference sequence). The CDR3 totals 12 residues. Deletions cut 3 bases from V and 8 bases from J, with 10 bases between. The CDR3: CSASDGREKLFF. CDR3 bases: TGCAGTGCTAGTGACGGGAGAGAAAAACTGTTTTTT.

This clonotype was recorded a few times. The chain links TRBV7-9 to TRBJ2-1; D is ambiguous. Trimming removed 1 base from V and 6 bases from J, with 4 bases in between. The CDR3 has 12 amino acids. From germline, CDR1 is SEHNR and CDR2 FQNEAQ (reference sequence). In DNA, the CDR3 is TGTGCCAGCAGCTTAGACCTCAATGAGCAGTTCTTC. Its translation is CASSLDLNEQFF.

This clonotype was recorded a few times. The V gene is TRBV7-9, the J gene TRBJ2-7; D is uncertain. The germline V and J ends were trimmed by 5 bases and 5 bases, with 13 bases remaining between them. In germline, CDR1 is SEHNR, CDR2 FQNEAQ (reference sequence). The CDR3 is 13 residues long. CDR3 bases: TGTGCCAGCAGCCCAATCTTGAGCGACGAGCAGTACTTC. Its protein is CASSPILSDEQYF.

The V gene is TRBV7-6, the J gene TRBJ2-1; 10 nucleotides line up with TRBD2. V shed 1 base, J shed 12 bases, and the junction held 9 bases outside the gene matches. Germline CDR1 SGHVS, CDR2 FNYEAQ. The CDR3 runs to 15 residues. The CDR3: CASSLGSSGRIAQFF. The DNA for the CDR3 is TGTGCCAGCAGCTTAGGATCTAGCGGGAGAATCGCGCAGTTCTTC.

This clonotype was recorded many times. The rearrangement joins TRBV6-1 to TRBJ2-3, with TRBD2 identical over 13 bases. The CDR3 loop spans 15 amino acids. Germline V gene data show CDR1 as MNHNS and CDR2 as SASEGT. V lost 2 bases, J lost 6 bases, and 2 bases stayed unmatched. The CDR3 coding sequence is TGTGCCAGCAGTGAAACTAGCGGGGGGGCGGATACGCAGTATTTT. Translated, it gives CASSETSGGADTQYF.

Here the CDR3 reads CASSEGAGEAFF. As DNA, the CDR3 is TGCGCCAGCAGTGAGGGGGCGGGAGAAGCTTTCTTT. The J gene is TRBJ1-1, the V gene TRBV10-2; TRBD1 might be the D (5 bases). Germline CDR1 WSHSY, CDR2 SAAADI. Trimming stripped 2 bases from V and 8 bases from J, with 9 bases between. The length of the CDR3 is 12 residues.

At least ten counts were recorded for this clonotype. The chain employs TRBV4-2 and TRBJ2-7; the match to TRBD1 covers 11 bases. Germline values: CDR1 LGHNA, CDR2 YNFKEQ. V lost 1 base and J lost 3; bases outside the gene matches: 2. The CDR3 runs 15 residues. In nucleotides, the CDR3 is TGTGCCAGCAGCCAAGGGACAGGGGGCGGCTACGAGCAGTACTTC. This encodes CASSQGTGGGYEQYF.

The rearrangement links TRBV7-7 to TRBJ1-1, with D hard to call. CDR1 is SSHAT, CDR2 FNYEAQ, per germline (reference sequence). The CDR3 covers 16 residues. V lost 5 bases and J lost 1, with 17 bases in between. CDR3 in amino acids: CASSPYPRAENTEAFF. Here the CDR3 DNA reads TGTGCCAGCAGCCCTTACCCCCGGGCCGAGAACACTGAAGCTTTCTTT.

The genes are TRBV30 and TRBJ1-1; D unclear. V dropped 5 bases and J dropped 7 bases, with 8 bases sitting between them. Germline CDR1 and CDR2: GTSNPN and SVGIG (reference sequence). This CDR3 region has 10 residues. The CDR3 bases are TGTGCCTGGTTTGAGGGTGAAGCTTTCTTT. It specifies CAWFEGEAFF.

This sequence joins TRBV10-3 and TRBJ2-7; 10 bases are shared with TRBD2. CDR1 is ENHRY and CDR2 is SYGVKD in the germline V gene. The CDR3 runs 15 residues. Trimming cost V 5 bases and J 2 bases; bases outside gene matches: 6. Here the CDR3 DNA reads TGTGCCATCAGTTCTGGGACTAGCGACGCCTACGAGCAGTACTTC. Translation: CAISSGTSDAYEQYF.

This sequence joins TRBV10-2 and TRBJ1-1; D gene unclear. Germline assignment: CDR1 WSHSY and CDR2 SAAADI. V was pared by 4 bases and J by 4 bases, with 16 bases between. The CDR3 spans 15 residues. CDR3 in DNA: TGCGCCAGCAGTGGAACCCGGGAACGGGGCACTGAAGCTTTCTTT. Its protein product is CASSGTRERGTEAFF.

CDR3 sequence (DNA): TGTGCCTGGAGTGTAGGACAGGGATTTGGCTACACCTTC. Translating it yields CAWSVGQGFGYTF. The V gene is TRBV30, the J gene TRBJ1-2; 8 nucleotides agree with TRBD1. Germline lookup yields CDR1 GTSNPN and CDR2 SVGIG (reference sequence). This CDR3 is 13 amino acids long. The trim removed 0 bases at V and 7 bases at J, leaving 4 bases unmatched.

This rearrangement joins TRBV29-1 to TRBJ2-2; D remains ambiguous. This CDR3 is built from 15 residues. V was cut by 3 bases and J by 3 bases, with 14 bases left in between. Germline V gene sequence: CDR1 SQVTM, CDR2 ANQGSEA. CDR3 coding DNA: TGCAGCGTTGAGGGTGGTGTGTACGACACCGGGGAGCTGTTTTTT. It translates to CSVEGGVYDTGELFF.

This clonotype was seen repeatedly, ten times or more. The chain joins TRBV4-1 to TRBJ2-7; D is unresolved. V lost 4 bases, J lost 1 base, and 11 bases lay in between. Germline CDR1 is MGHRA and CDR2 is YSYEKL. This CDR3 is 14 amino acids long. CDR3 in DNA: TGCGCCAGCAGCCGTGGCTGGGGTTCCTACGAGCAGTACTTC. It translates to CASSRGWGSYEQYF.

This clonotype was seen ten or more times. CDR3 nucleotides: TGTGCCACCAGCAGAGAATTCCTGGACAGCTACAATGAGCAGTTCTTC. Its protein product is CATSREFLDSYNEQFF. This chain uses TRBV15 with TRBJ2-1; weak D call: TRBD1 (6 bases). Germline assignment: CDR1 LNHNV and CDR2 YYDKDF (reference sequence). V lost 0 bases to trimming and J lost 3 bases, with 12 bases between them. The CDR3 has 16 residues.

The sample holds many counts of this clonotype. CDR3 DNA: TGTGCCAGCAGTCTAGGGACAGGGGGCTACAATGAGCAGTTCTTC. Amino acid sequence: CASSLGTGGYNEQFF. The rearrangement joins TRBV12-3 or TRBV12-4 to TRBJ2-1; 11 positions match TRBD1. The CDR3 covers 15 residues. Trimming took 5 bases from V and 3 from J; bases not matched to a gene: 3.

The CDR3 sequence: CASSPIGLNTEAFF. The CDR3, as DNA: TGTGCCAGCTCACCAATTGGGTTGAACACTGAAGCTTTCTTT. The gene calls are TRBV18 and TRBJ1-1; D call uncertain. Germline CDR1 and CDR2: KGHSH and LQKENI. The CDR3 covers 14 residues. Trimming shortened V by 2 bases and J by 0 bases, and 7 bases separated the two germline ends.